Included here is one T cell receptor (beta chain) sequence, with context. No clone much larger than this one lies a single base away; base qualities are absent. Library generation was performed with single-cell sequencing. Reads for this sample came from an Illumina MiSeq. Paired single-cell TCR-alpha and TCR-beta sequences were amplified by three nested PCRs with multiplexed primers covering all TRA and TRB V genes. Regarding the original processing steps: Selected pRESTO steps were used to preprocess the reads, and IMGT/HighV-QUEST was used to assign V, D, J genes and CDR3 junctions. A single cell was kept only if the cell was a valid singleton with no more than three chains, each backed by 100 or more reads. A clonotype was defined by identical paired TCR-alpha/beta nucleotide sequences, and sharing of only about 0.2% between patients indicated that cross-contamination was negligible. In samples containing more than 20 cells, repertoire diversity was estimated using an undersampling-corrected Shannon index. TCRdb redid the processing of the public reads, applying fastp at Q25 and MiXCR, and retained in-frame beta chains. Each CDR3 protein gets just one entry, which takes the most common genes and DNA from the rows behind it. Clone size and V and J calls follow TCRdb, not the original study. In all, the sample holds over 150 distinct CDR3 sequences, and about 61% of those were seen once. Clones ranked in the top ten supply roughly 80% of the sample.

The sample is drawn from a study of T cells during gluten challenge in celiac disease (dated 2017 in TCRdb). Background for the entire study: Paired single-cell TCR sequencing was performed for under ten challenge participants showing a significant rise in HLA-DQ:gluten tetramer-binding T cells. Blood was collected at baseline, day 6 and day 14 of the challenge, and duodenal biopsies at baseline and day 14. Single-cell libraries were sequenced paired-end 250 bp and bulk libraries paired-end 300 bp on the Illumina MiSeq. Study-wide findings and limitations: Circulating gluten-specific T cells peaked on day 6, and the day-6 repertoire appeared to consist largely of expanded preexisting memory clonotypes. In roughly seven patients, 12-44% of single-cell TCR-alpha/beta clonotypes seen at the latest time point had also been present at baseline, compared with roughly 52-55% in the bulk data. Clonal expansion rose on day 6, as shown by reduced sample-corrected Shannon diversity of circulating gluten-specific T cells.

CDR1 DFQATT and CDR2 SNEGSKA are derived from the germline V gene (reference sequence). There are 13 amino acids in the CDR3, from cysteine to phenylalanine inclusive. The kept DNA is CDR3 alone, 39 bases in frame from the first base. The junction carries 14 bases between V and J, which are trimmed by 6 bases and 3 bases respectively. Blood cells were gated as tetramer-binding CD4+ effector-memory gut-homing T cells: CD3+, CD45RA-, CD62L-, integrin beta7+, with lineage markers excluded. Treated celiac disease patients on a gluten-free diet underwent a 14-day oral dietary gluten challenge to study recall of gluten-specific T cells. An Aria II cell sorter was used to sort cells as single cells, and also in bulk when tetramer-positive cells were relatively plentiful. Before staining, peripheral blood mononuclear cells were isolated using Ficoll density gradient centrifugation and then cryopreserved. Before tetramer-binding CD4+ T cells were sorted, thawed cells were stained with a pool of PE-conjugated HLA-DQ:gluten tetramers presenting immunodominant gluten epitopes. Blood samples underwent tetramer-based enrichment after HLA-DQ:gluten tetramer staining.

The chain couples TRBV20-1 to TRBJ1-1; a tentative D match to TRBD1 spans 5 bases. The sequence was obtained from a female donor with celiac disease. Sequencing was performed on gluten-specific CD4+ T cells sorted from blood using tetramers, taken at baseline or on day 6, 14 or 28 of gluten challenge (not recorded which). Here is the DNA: TGCAGTGCGTTCCAGGGTGGGGACACTGAAGCTTTCTTT. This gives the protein CSAFQGGDTEAFF.